This TCR beta chain emerged from a study of Ad26.COV2.S vaccination and SARS-CoV-2 variants. Overall study findings and caveats: After vaccination, substantial breadth of spike-specific CD8+ and CD4+ responses was reported. Spike-specific TCR breadth ran higher among vaccine recipients than placebo recipients.

Documented treatment: some 20 received Ad26.COV2.S at low or high dose, single or two shots; roughly five received placebo; per-sample allocation not given. On day 63 after the first injection, vaccine and placebo recipients gave samples. An adult of 18-55 years in Boston served as donor. The administered vaccine (an Ad26 vector) expressed Wuhan-strain SARS-CoV-2 spike. Remarks on this clone: Its antigen is still unknown.

V lost 2 bases and J 3 bases, leaving 14 bases between the germline ends. Germline V CDR1 and CDR2: GTSNPN, SVGIG (reference sequence). CDR3 size: 15 residues. This table comes from immunoSEQ multiplex PCR, and its TCRdb copy is limited to in-frame clones, with some not included. The data show some 290,000 clones, around 84% seen once. The TCR sequence derives from a person aged 18-65 years who received the Ad26.COV2.S COVID-19 vaccine or a placebo. Sequences were derived from peripheral blood, sampled in a trial of Ad26.COV2.S vaccine versus placebo. This chain joins TRBV30 and TRBJ1-5; D is possibly TRBD1 (6 bases). The CDR3 nucleotides read TGTGCCTGGAGTTTCCCGGGGGCAGACAATCAGCCCCAGCATTTT. Translating it yields CAWSFPGADNQPQHF.